This is a list of T cell receptor beta chains from one sample in a study of T cells in localized non-small cell lung cancer. Sequencing was performed with immunoSEQ multiplex PCR; in TCRdb, only in-frame clones are kept and a portion is missing. Of tens of thousands of clones listed, about four fifths are singletons. The sequencing here drew on PBMCs, taken before any cancer treatment. The source of these receptors is a man aged 35-69 years with stage II lung adenocarcinoma. CDR3s leave out the opening cysteine and the closing phenylalanine or tryptophan. The order of the fields is V gene, J gene, CDR3 protein.

V gene: TRBV7-9; J gene: TRBJ2-3; CDR3 protein: ASSPGWGASTDTQY
V gene: TRBV11-3; J gene: TRBJ1-1; CDR3 protein: ASSQGDTEAF
V gene: TRBV11-2; J gene: TRBJ1-1; CDR3 protein: ASSSAGNTEAF
V gene: TRBV28; J gene: TRBJ1-5; CDR3 protein: ASRPLGRGPPENQPQH
V gene: TRBV7-2; J gene: TRBJ1-2; CDR3 protein: ASSPGTGPYGYT
V gene: TRBV6-6; J gene: TRBJ1-3; CDR3 protein: ASSPGTGSGNTIY
V gene: TRBV19; J gene: TRBJ2-1; CDR3 protein: ASSIFNSGLALDEQF
V gene: TRBV5-1; J gene: TRBJ2-7; CDR3 protein: ASSHPTGGADLSSYEQY
V gene: TRBV28; J gene: TRBJ2-7; CDR3 protein: AGRGSSYEQY
V gene: TRBV5-1; J gene: TRBJ2-3; CDR3 protein: ASSPGTLLEDTQY
V gene: TRBV6-1; J gene: TRBJ2-5; CDR3 protein: ASSGGLETQY
V gene: TRBV19; J gene: TRBJ2-3; CDR3 protein: ASRNVGTDTQY
V gene: TRBV6-1; J gene: TRBJ1-5; CDR3 protein: ASSEQGDQPQH
V gene: TRBV5-1; J gene: TRBJ2-2; CDR3 protein: ASSLSGGTGELF
V gene: TRBV25-1; J gene: TRBJ1-2; CDR3 protein: ATQGTVDGYT
V gene: TRBV19; J gene: TRBJ2-7; CDR3 protein: ASSLHSSYEQY
V gene: TRBV30; J gene: TRBJ2-3; CDR3 protein: AWSVGRLRGSTDTQY
V gene: TRBV4-1; J gene: TRBJ2-7; CDR3 protein: ASSPGGAILHEQY
V gene: TRBV20-1; J gene: TRBJ2-7; CDR3 protein: SASDRYEQY
V gene: TRBV19; J gene: TRBJ2-4; CDR3 protein: ASSRSGGGDIQY
V gene: TRBV5-1; J gene: TRBJ2-1; CDR3 protein: ASSLMPLARSYNEQF
V gene: TRBV7-9; J gene: TRBJ2-5; CDR3 protein: ASSFPLKTGDQETQY
V gene: TRBV7-2; J gene: TRBJ2-1; CDR3 protein: ASSLGAANNEQF
V gene: TRBV9; J gene: TRBJ2-3; CDR3 protein: ASSVGPWQGGGATLNTQY
V gene: TRBV7-2; J gene: TRBJ2-2; CDR3 protein: ASSQTGINTGELF
V gene: TRBV27; J gene: TRBJ2-4; CDR3 protein: ASSTYQAGAKNIQY
V gene: TRBV18; J gene: TRBJ2-7; CDR3 protein: ASSPRDYRSIEQY
V gene: TRBV5-1; J gene: TRBJ2-5; CDR3 protein: ASSPFPTGGGQETQY
V gene: TRBV30; J gene: TRBJ1-4; CDR3 protein: AWKRPSGVNEKLF
V gene: TRBV5-1; J gene: TRBJ2-5; CDR3 protein: ASSDPADRGLGETQY
V gene: TRBV27; J gene: TRBJ1-1; CDR3 protein: ASISVESTEAF
V gene: TRBV27; J gene: TRBJ2-3; CDR3 protein: ASSSLAGVADTQY
V gene: TRBV4-2; J gene: TRBJ1-3; CDR3 protein: ASSQVNQGRNTIY
V gene: TRBV18; J gene: TRBJ2-3; CDR3 protein: ASSPDGGRDTQY
V gene: TRBV5-1; J gene: TRBJ2-1; CDR3 protein: ASSRDRHDEQF
V gene: TRBV21-1; J gene: TRBJ1-1; CDR3 protein: ASSKALTENTEAF
V gene: TRBV18; J gene: TRBJ2-2; CDR3 protein: ASSPGEEVGTGELF
V gene: TRBV6-5; J gene: TRBJ1-5; CDR3 protein: ASRRQGDQPQH
V gene: TRBV4-1; J gene: TRBJ1-5; CDR3 protein: ASSQDLGTGDSNQPQH
V gene: TRBV6-1; J gene: TRBJ2-1; CDR3 protein: ASGRGNEQF